Reported below is one T cell receptor (beta chain). Its antigen specificity is not known. Base quality data are lacking; no much larger clone is found one base away. The data were taken from a study of molecular identifiers for immune sequencing clone quantification (dated by TCRdb to between 2017 and 2018). About the full investigation: In a replicate experiment, RNA from roughly 20,000 or 100,000 naive CD8 T cells was split into five aliquots, four of which were sequenced. This methods study used CD8 T cells to benchmark TCR RNA copy counting and molecular-identifier clustering-based TCR repertoire sequencing (MIDCIRS).

Results the study describes overall, beyond this receptor: Spiked-in Jurkat TCR RNA equivalent to a single cell was reported to be detectable even among approximately 1.1 million naive CD8 T cells. The sizes of highly expanded clones could end up underestimated when identical TCR molecules share a barcode. About 2.9 recovered TCR RNA copies per cell were obtained by modeling, versus roughly 9.7 by digital PCR, implying a capture efficiency of 30% to 35%. When barcode sub-clustering was not used, chimeric consensus sequences inflated TCR diversity, with chimeras reaching as high as 47%. In CMV-specific effector cells, clones with more than 20 RNA copies contained over 97% of molecules, whereas in naive cells such clones contained under 1% of molecules.

The CDR3 covers 12 residues, taking in both the cysteine and the phenylalanine. The retained sequence is limited to the CDR3, 36 bases, with the frame set at the first base. CDR1 and CDR2 are read off the germline V gene as LGHNT and FRNRAP. Between the V and J ends, shortened by 2 bases and 3 bases respectively, the junction contains 5 bases. Preparation of the library involved PCR. The sequencer was an Illumina MiSeq. Total RNA was purified with the Qiagen AllPrep DNA/RNA kit. Before analysis, reads from multiple sequencing runs of the same library were pooled. Turning to the authors' computational methods: Reads were retained only if an exact TCR constant sequence was present, and the retained reads were trimmed to 150 nt and grouped according to their 12-nt molecular barcodes. Within each barcode group, reads were sub-clustered at a 15% Levenshtein threshold, and quality-weighted consensus sequences were built per RNA molecule. Non-functional sequences were removed, as were lower-count sequences one edit away from another. Barcode sub-clusters with fewer than 20% of the maximum read count were removed, based on fitting two negative binomial distributions. TCRdb ran its own pipeline on the public reads, namely fastp trimming at Q25 and MiXCR clone calling, and kept in-frame beta chains. Rows matching on CDR3 protein sequence are summarized as one entry with the most common DNA and genes. The V and J calls, along with clone size, are taken from TCRdb and not from the paper's own processing. Within this sample are 15,000 to 25,000 distinct CDR3 sequences, with roughly 20% of them counted one time only. Clones ranked in the top ten supply over 5% of the sample.

Naive CD8 T cells, defined as CD8+CD4-CCR7+CD45RA+, were FACS-sorted into RLT Plus buffer on a BD FACSAria II. To compare sensitivity, a portion of naive CD8 T cell RNA was divided equally between MIDCIRS and a Smart-seq2-style 5'RACE protocol. CD8 T cells were enriched using RosetteSep CD8+ T Cell Enrichment Cocktail and Ficoll-Paque, and the enriched cells then underwent ACK red cell lysis. The sequencing input was naive CD8+ T cells from blood, with Jurkat cell RNA spiked in. This sample's cell subset or site label indicates: FACS-sorted CD8+CD4-CCR7+CD45RA+ naive T cells. The chain was built from TRBV12-5 and TRBJ2-7; no D gene is confidently identified. The clonotype originates from a human donor in good health. Some libraries in this study had Jurkat cell RNA spiked in. The nucleotide sequence is TGTGCTAGTGGTTTGATTAGCTACGAGCAGTACTTC. This encodes CASGLISYEQYF.